This TCR beta chain was recovered during a study of cytomegalovirus exposure and HLA in healthy donors. Whole-study findings and limits: Roughly uniform sequencing depth across donors was assumed, possibly incorrectly.

The CDR3 is made up of 14 amino acids. V lost 4 bases and J lost 4, with 10 bases in between. Germline V gene sequence: CDR1 SNHLY, CDR2 FYNNEI. A note on this clone: Its antigen is currently unknown.

PCR was performed using 60 Vbeta and 13 Jbeta primers. Per the original data handling: A follow-up analysis tallied about 80 million unique TCR beta chains, 8.5 million to 14 million shared. This table comes from immunoSEQ multiplex PCR, and its TCRdb copy is limited to in-frame clones, with some not included. The V and J calls and clone size come from that table; D and trimming were worked out from the DNA. The table shows over 150,000 clones, with approximately 79% occurring only once. This TCR was recovered from a human donor in good health. The specimen sequenced was PBMCs. The V call is TRBV2, the J call TRBJ2-2, with D maybe TRBD1 (5 bases). The CDR3 DNA sequence: TGTGCCAGCAGTGGAGACAGAATCACCGGGGAGCTGTTTTTT. This gives the protein CASSGDRITGELFF.